The next 12 T cell receptor beta chains were all read from a single sample in a study of T cells in Graves' hyperthyroidism and ophthalmopathy. RNA transcripts were the template for amplifying TCR beta CDR3 regions. During a first-round RT-PCR of the TCR CDR3, the HTBI primer set was used. TCRdb reanalysed the multiplex PCR reads using MiXCR and keeps one entry per CDR3 protein. The sample comprises approximately 400,000 distinct CDR3 sequences, approximately 14% of which are singletons, and roughly 13% rests with the top ten. Sequencing was carried out using blood. Receptors originate from a woman aged 18-35 years with Graves' hyperthyroidism.

This clonotype has ten or more counts. The genes are TRBV12-3 or TRBV12-4 and TRBJ2-5; D might be TRBD2 (6 bases). The CDR3 is made up of 14 amino acids. V lost 3 bases to trimming and J lost 2 bases, with 10 bases between them. Here the CDR3 reads CASSFRSGQETQYF. The CDR3, as DNA: TGTGCCAGCAGTTTCCGTAGCGGTCAAGAGACCCAGTACTTC.

This chain joins TRBV6-1 and TRBJ2-7, with D maybe TRBD1 (6 bases). Germline V CDR1 and CDR2: MNHNS, SASEGT. V was clipped by 6 bases and J by 1 base, with 16 bases between them. The CDR3 consists of 15 residues. The CDR3 reads CASRNPRQASYEQYF. CDR3 sequence (DNA): TGTGCCAGCAGGAACCCCCGACAGGCGTCCTACGAGCAGTACTTC.

The sample holds many counts of this clonotype. The chain combines TRBV20-1 with TRBJ2-3; TRBD1 aligns across 10 bases. V was pared by 8 bases and J by 1 base, with 6 bases of the junction left unmatched. Germline values: CDR1 DFQATT, CDR2 SNEGSKA (reference sequence). CDR3 length equals 14 residues. CDR3 loop: CSSRTGGGTDTQYF. In nucleotides, the CDR3 is TGCAGTTCCAGGACAGGGGGGGGCACAGATACGCAGTATTTT.

This chain links TRBV7-2 with TRBJ1-4; D unresolved. From germline, CDR1 is SGHTA and CDR2 FQGNSA. The V gene lost 1 base and the J gene lost 8 bases, with 11 bases spanning the gap. The length of the CDR3 is 14 residues. CDR3 in DNA: TGTGCCAGCAGCTTAGACGGGGATGCGGAAAAACTGTTTTTT. Encoded protein: CASSLDGDAEKLFF. The whole variable domain, filled in from reference TRBV7-2 and TRBJ1-4, reads GAGVSQSPSNKVTEKGKDVELRCDPISGHTALYWYRQSLGQGLEFLIYFQGNSAPDKSGLPSDRFSAERTGGSVSTLTIQRTQQEDSAVYLCASSLDGDAEKLFFGSGTQLSVL.

In its sample, this clonotype was seen a few times. This chain's CDR3 is CASSFKGGETQYF. In DNA, the CDR3 is TGTGCCAGCAGTTTTAAGGGTGGGGAGACCCAGTACTTC. This chain connects TRBV12-3 or TRBV12-4 to TRBJ2-5; unclear D gene. The CDR3 is 13 amino acids. Trimming pared 3 bases from V and 5 bases from J, leaving 10 bases between.

The V and J genes are TRBV15 and TRBJ2-7; D is undetermined. This CDR3 has 17 amino acids. The germline V gene encodes CDR1 LNHNV and CDR2 YYDKDF (reference sequence). V dropped 2 bases and J dropped 0 bases, with 17 bases sitting between them. The CDR3, as DNA: TGTGCCACCAGCAGATACAGACTTTTAAACAACTCCTACGAGCAGTACTTC. It yields the protein CATSRYRLLNNSYEQYF.

The CDR3 bases are TGTGCCAGCACTATAGGAGAAGGCAATCAGCCCCAGCATTTT. Protein sequence: CASTIGEGNQPQHF. The gene calls are TRBV2 and TRBJ1-5; unclear D gene. The germline CDR1 and CDR2 sequences are SNHLY and FYNNEI. Trimming pared 7 bases from V and 2 bases from J, leaving 12 bases between. The CDR3 extends over 14 amino acids.

This clonotype was counted ten times or more. CDR3 DNA sequence: TGTGCCACCAGTGATTTGCGCGCGGGGGGTTTTGAGGAGCAGTTCTTC. Its translation is CATSDLRAGGFEEQFF. This chain uses TRBV24-1 with TRBJ2-1; 8 bases map to TRBD2. Germline-derived CDR1 and CDR2 are KGHDR and SFDVKD. With 0 bases clipped from V and 10 bases from J, the junction kept 10 bases outside the gene matches. The CDR3 runs to 16 residues.

The sample holds many counts of this clonotype. The chain joins TRBV7-2 to TRBJ2-7; 9 bases map to TRBD2. V shed 2 bases, J shed 2 bases, and the junction held 4 bases outside the gene matches. This CDR3 contains 15 residues. Germline CDR1 SGHTA, CDR2 FQGNSA. The CDR3 loop reads CASSLSGGTTYEQYF. The CDR3 DNA reads as TGTGCCAGCAGCTTAAGCGGGGGGACTACCTACGAGCAGTACTTC.

This clonotype showed up many times. DNA of the CDR3: TGCGCCAGCAGACGTGGCCTGGGGGGCGCAGATACGCAGTATTTT. It specifies CASRRGLGGADTQYF. The chain couples TRBV4-3 to TRBJ2-3; D may match TRBD1 or TRBD2 (6 bases each). The CDR3 runs to 15 residues. Trimming pared 6 bases from V and 4 bases from J, leaving 17 bases between. Germline V CDR1 and CDR2: LGHNA, YSLEER.

This clonotype was counted many times. This sequence joins TRBV5-1 and TRBJ1-2; 7 bases match TRBD1. CDR1 is SGHRS, CDR2 YFSETQ, per germline. Unmatched junction bases numbered 4, after V lost 4 bases and J lost 1 base. This CDR3 is 14 amino acids long. Written as DNA, the CDR3 is TGCGCCAGCAGCCAAACAGGGGATAACTATGGCTACACCTTC. Protein: CASSQTGDNYGYTF.

Only a few counts were recorded for this clonotype. The rearrangement uses TRBV18 and TRBJ2-2; TRBD2 aligns across 9 bases. The V gene end was trimmed by 0 bases and the J gene end by 4 bases; junction bases not matched to a gene: 15. Germline assignment: CDR1 KGHSH and CDR2 LQKENI. The CDR3 sequence is 20 residues long. The CDR3 nucleotides are TGTGCCAGCTCACCACCGCTTAGCGGGAGTCCTTTAGGTGGCACCGGGGAGCTGTTTTTT. As protein: CASSPPLSGSPLGGTGELFF.